The 20 T cell receptor beta chains given below trace back to one sample, sequenced in a study of OX40 agonist ivuxolimab in advanced cancers. Library construction relied on the immunoSEQ multiplex PCR assay. Not all clones reach the TCRdb copy of this immuneACCESS table, which keeps in-frame sequences only. Checked studies attribute under half of the gap to unresolved V genes and leave the rest unexplained. For this sample there are 95,000 to 100,000 clones; about 80% appear just once. Roughly 1.5% of the sample lies in the top ten. Here the sequenced sample was CD4+ or CD8+ T cells sorted from blood, taken in a trial of the OX40 agonist ivuxolimab. The origin of the receptors is an adult with an advanced solid tumor such as melanoma, head and neck, liver or kidney cancer.

This chain joins TRBV5-4 and TRBJ2-1, with D perhaps TRBD2 (6 bases). V was shortened by 4 bases and J by 1 base, with 15 bases between the two germline ends. This CDR3 contains 16 residues. Germline CDR1 SGHNT, CDR2 YYREEE (reference sequence). The CDR3 DNA reads TGTGCCAGCAGCGCCGGGACTTCTATTTCCTACAATGAGCAGTTCTTC. It translates to CASSAGTSISYNEQFF.

The chain employs TRBV5-1 and TRBJ1-4, with D perhaps matching TRBD1 (5 bases). V lost 4 bases to trimming and J lost 8 bases, with 15 bases between them. CDR3 length: 14 residues. Germline CDR1 is SGHRS and CDR2 is YFSETQ. The chain's CDR3 is CASSPGSWGEKLFF. The CDR3 coding sequence is TGCGCCAGCAGCCCCGGGTCCTGGGGGGAAAAACTGTTTTTT.

This clone was recorded a few times. The chain links TRBV7-6 to TRBJ2-1, with 10 bases matching TRBD2. The V gene's germline CDR1 is SGHVS and CDR2 FNYEAQ. The V and J ends lost 3 bases and 2 bases, in that order; junction bases with no gene match: 1. The length of the CDR3 is 15 residues. The DNA of the CDR3 is TGTGCCAGCAGCTTCCTAGCGGGGGCCTACAATGAGCAGTTCTTC. It translates to CASSFLAGAYNEQFF.

V and J are TRBV27 and TRBJ1-2; D gene ambiguous. CDR3 size: 11 residues. The V gene lost 4 bases and the J gene lost 4 bases, with 4 bases spanning the gap. CDR1 and CDR2 from the germline V gene are MNHEY and SMNVEV (reference sequence). The CDR3 region is CASSSGYGYTF. The CDR3 DNA is TGTGCCAGCAGTTCAGGCTATGGCTACACCTTC.

This chain connects TRBV5-8 to TRBJ1-1; 7 bases fit TRBD1. V was clipped by 2 bases and J by 11 bases; unmatched bases: 15. This CDR3 has 15 amino acids. Per the germline V gene, CDR1 is SGHTS and CDR2 is YDEGEE. The CDR3 protein is CASSFRGGALGEAFF. Here the CDR3 DNA reads TGTGCCAGCAGCTTCCGAGGGGGCGCGCTAGGGGAGGCTTTCTTT.

The V and J genes are TRBV9 and TRBJ1-2; a possible D gene is TRBD1 (6 bases). Germline CDR1 reads SGDLS; CDR2 reads YYNGEE. The CDR3 covers 16 residues. Trimming stripped 5 bases from V and 1 base from J, with 18 bases between. CDR3 bases: TGTGCCAGCAGAGACATCCAGGGGAACCTTAACTATGGCTACACCTTC. This encodes CASRDIQGNLNYGYTF.

The CDR3 here is CASSTPTSGGANEQFF. For the CDR3, the DNA is TGTGCCAGCAGCACCCCGACTAGCGGGGGGGCCAATGAGCAGTTCTTC. V gene TRBV13 combines with J gene TRBJ2-1, with 14 bases that match TRBD2. CDR1 is PRHDT and CDR2 is FYEKMQ in the germline V gene (reference sequence). The CDR3 contains 16 residues. J lost 6 bases, V lost 5 bases, and 6 bases had no gene match.

This rearrangement joins TRBV4-3 to TRBJ2-3; 8 bases are a match to TRBD1. CDR1 is LGHNA, CDR2 YSLEER, per germline. The junction had 10 bases not matched to a gene; V was cut back by 0 bases and J by 8 bases. The CDR3 is 16 amino acids. For the CDR3, the DNA is TGCGCCAGCAGCCAAGACCCGGGACAGGTTGTTGGTACGCAGTATTTT. As protein: CASSQDPGQVVGTQYF.

This sequence joins TRBV30 and TRBJ1-4; TRBD1 aligns across 10 bases. J lost 3 bases, V lost 7 bases, and 8 bases had no gene match. In germline, CDR1 is GTSNPN, CDR2 SVGIG (reference sequence). There are 15 residues in the CDR3. The CDR3 sequence: CAFQGQGRPNEKLFF. In DNA, the CDR3 is TGTGCCTTTCAGGGACAGGGGCGCCCTAATGAAAAACTGTTTTTT.

The chain couples TRBV6-1 to TRBJ2-7, with D possibly being TRBD1 (6 bases). V was trimmed by 6 bases and J by 2 bases, leaving 11 bases between them. Germline-derived CDR1 and CDR2 are MNHNS and SASEGT. This CDR3 is built from 13 residues. CDR3 region: CASSTGFTYEQYF. CDR3 DNA sequence: TGTGCCAGCAGCACAGGGTTTACCTACGAGCAGTACTTC.

J is TRBJ1-1 and V is TRBV6-1; tentative D call: TRBD1 (5 bases). This CDR3 is built from 13 residues. Trimming shortened V by 6 bases and J by 2 bases, and 10 bases separated the two germline ends. In germline, CDR1 is MNHNS, CDR2 SASEGT. In DNA form, the CDR3 reads TGTGCCAGCAGGTACGGGGGTAACACTGAAGCTTTCTTT. This gives the protein CASRYGGNTEAFF.

J is TRBJ1-2 and V is TRBV6-6; perhaps TRBD1 as D (6 bases). The V end lost 2 bases, the J end lost 3 bases, and 13 bases lay between the germline ends. The CDR3 consists of 15 residues. Germline assignment: CDR1 MNHNY and CDR2 SVGAGI (reference sequence). CDR3 in amino acids: CASSYVDRPDYGYTF. The CDR3 coding sequence is TGTGCCAGCAGTTACGTGGACAGACCGGACTATGGCTACACCTTC.

Comments on this clone: The same CDR3 also results from other DNA sequences found in this sample. The chain is built from TRBV7-9 and TRBJ1-3; no firm D call. Germline CDR1 reads SEHNR; CDR2 reads FQNEAQ (reference sequence). Trimming left V 6 bases short and J 4 bases short, with 10 bases between. This CDR3 spans 13 amino acids. CDR3 region: CASSPSSGNTIYF. The CDR3 region has the DNA TGTGCCAGCAGTCCATCCTCCGGAAACACCATATATTTT.

The rearrangement joins TRBV9 to TRBJ2-1; TRBD2 aligns across 7 bases. This CDR3 contains 15 residues. CDR1 and CDR2 from the germline V gene are SGDLS and YYNGEE. V lost 4 bases to trimming and J lost 4 bases; unmatched junction nucleotides: 8. As DNA, the CDR3 is TGTGCCAGCAGCCCGGAACTAGCGCAATACAATGAGCAGTTCTTC. Encoded protein: CASSPELAQYNEQFF.

The chain employs TRBV7-9 and TRBJ2-2; D is possibly TRBD1 (5 bases). Trimming took 11 bases from V and 1 from J, leaving 14 bases between them. Per germline, CDR1 SEHNR and CDR2 FQNEAQ (reference sequence). The CDR3 loop spans 14 amino acids. The CDR3 nucleotides read TGTGCCTCCATTACAGGAGTGAACACCGGGGAGCTGTTTTTT. This translates into CASITGVNTGELFF.

With respect to this clone: At one end the junction does not follow the germline gene, possibly because of a read error. The genes are TRBV5-1 and TRBJ1-3; D is unresolved. Per germline, CDR1 SGHRS and CDR2 YFSETQ. The CDR3 length is 15 residues. The CDR3 loop reads CASSLSMSTGNTIYF. DNA for the CDR3: TGCGCCAGCAGTCTTTCGATGTCTACTGGGAACACCATATATTTT. Filled out from reference TRBV5-1 and TRBJ1-3, the complete variable domain reads KAGVTQTPRYLIKTRGQQVTLSCSPISGHRSVSWYQQTPGQGLQFLFEYFSETQRNKGNFPGRFSGRQFSNSRSEMNVSTLELGDSALYLCASSLSMSTGNTIYFGEGSWLTVV.

The chain carries TRBV21-1 and TRBJ2-7. TRBV21-1 is marked as a pseudogene. This CDR3 is 15 amino acids long. CDR3 sequence reads: CASSHEDSTRNEQYF. Here the CDR3 DNA reads TGTGCCAGCAGCCACGAAGACTCGACACGGAACGAGCAGTACTTC.

This clone was detected only once. This chain uses TRBV5-4 with TRBJ2-7; 8 bases align to TRBD1. Germline V lookup: CDR1 SGHNT, CDR2 YYREEE (reference sequence). The CDR3 has 12 amino acids. With V trimmed by 4 bases and J by 4 bases, 1 base remained unmatched. This CDR3 is CASSNRGYEQYF. In DNA form, the CDR3 reads TGTGCCAGCAGCAACAGGGGGTACGAGCAGTACTTC. Supplemented by reference TRBV5-4 and TRBJ2-7, the full variable domain reads ETGVTQSPTHLIKTRGQQVTLRCSSQSGHNTVSWYQQALGQGPQFIFQYYREEENGRGNFPPRFSGLQFPNYSSELNVNALELDDSALYLCASSNRGYEQYFGPGTRLTVT.

This clone was counted between two and nine times. The CDR3 reads CASSKLWDRVNSTYEQYF. In DNA form, the CDR3 reads TGTGCCAGCAGCAAACTCTGGGACAGGGTAAACTCCACCTACGAGCAGTACTTC. The chain employs TRBV21-1 and TRBJ2-7; the table's D call, TRBD1, has no DNA check behind it. TRBV21-1 is labeled a pseudogene. This CDR3 comprises 18 residues.

The rearrangement uses TRBV6-6 and TRBJ2-7, with 10 bases aligning to TRBD2. This CDR3 spans 15 amino acids. J lost 5 bases, V lost 5 bases, and 9 bases had no gene match. Germline V gene sequence: CDR1 MNHNY, CDR2 SVGAGI (reference sequence). This chain's CDR3 is CASSEPGLATHEQYF. CDR3 bases: TGTGCCAGCAGTGAGCCGGGACTAGCGACCCACGAGCAGTACTTC.